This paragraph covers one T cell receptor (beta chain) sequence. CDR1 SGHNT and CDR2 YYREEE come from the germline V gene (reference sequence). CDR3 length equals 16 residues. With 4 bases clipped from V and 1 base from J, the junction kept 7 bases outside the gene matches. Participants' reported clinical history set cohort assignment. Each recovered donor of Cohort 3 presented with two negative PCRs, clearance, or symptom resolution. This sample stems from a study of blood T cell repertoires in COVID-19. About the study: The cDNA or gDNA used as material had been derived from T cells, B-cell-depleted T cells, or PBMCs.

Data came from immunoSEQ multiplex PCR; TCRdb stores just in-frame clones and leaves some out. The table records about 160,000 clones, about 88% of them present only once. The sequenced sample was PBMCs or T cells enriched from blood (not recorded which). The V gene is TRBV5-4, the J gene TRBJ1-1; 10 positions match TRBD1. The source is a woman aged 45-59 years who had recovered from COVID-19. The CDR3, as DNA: TGTGCCAGCAGCGGGACAGGGGCCAGAGGGAACACTGAAGCTTTCTTT. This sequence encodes CASSGTGARGNTEAFF.